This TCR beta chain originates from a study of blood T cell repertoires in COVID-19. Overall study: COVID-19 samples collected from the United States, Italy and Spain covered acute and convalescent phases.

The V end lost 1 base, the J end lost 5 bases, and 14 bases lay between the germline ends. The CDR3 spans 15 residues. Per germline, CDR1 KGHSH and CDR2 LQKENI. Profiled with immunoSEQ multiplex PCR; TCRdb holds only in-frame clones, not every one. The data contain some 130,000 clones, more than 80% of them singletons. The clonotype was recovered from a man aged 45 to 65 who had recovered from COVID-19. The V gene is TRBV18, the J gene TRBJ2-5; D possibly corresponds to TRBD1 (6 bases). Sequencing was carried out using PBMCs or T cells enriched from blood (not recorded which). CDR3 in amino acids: CASSPRQGKSETQYF. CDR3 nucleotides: TGTGCCAGCTCACCACGTCAGGGGAAATCGGAGACCCAGTACTTC.